The 6 T cell receptor beta chains presented below share a single source sample, sequenced in a study of CD8+CD57+ T cells in acquired aplastic anemia. Both TCR beta VDJ combination and CDR3 sequence profiling were carried out. Genomic DNA was the template for this profiling. TCRdb redid the calling of the reads with MiXCR, one entry per CDR3 protein. This table holds a few hundred thousand distinct CDR3 sequences, about 59% found once. Sequencing used sorted CD4+, CD8+, or CD8+CD57+ T cells (not recorded which) from PBMCs. These receptor sequences come from a human donor in good health.

This clonotype was counted a single time. The chain carries TRBV29-1 and TRBJ2-7, with 14 bases matching TRBD2. This CDR3 comprises 15 residues. V gave up 4 bases and J gave up 5 bases; unmatched junction bases: 7. The germline gives CDR1 SQVTM, CDR2 ANQGSEA. CDR3 amino acids: CSVGVGLAGGNEQYF. DNA of the CDR3: TGCAGCGTTGGGGTCGGACTAGCGGGGGGAAACGAGCAGTACTTC.

This chain links TRBV7-9 with TRBJ1-6; unclear D gene. This CDR3 spans 14 amino acids. Germline CDR1 SEHNR, CDR2 FQNEAQ (reference sequence). Deletions cut 8 bases from V and 0 bases from J, with 8 bases between. The CDR3 coding sequence is TGTGCCAGCGAAAGGGTCTCCTATAATTCACCCCTCCACTTT. This translates into CASERVSYNSPLHF.

This clonotype was observed a few times. The chain joins TRBV20-1 to TRBJ1-2; 8 nucleotides align to TRBD1. The CDR3 totals 16 residues. V lost 3 bases and J lost 5; bases outside the gene matches: 14. The germline V gene encodes CDR1 DFQATT and CDR2 SNEGSKA (reference sequence). The DNA of the CDR3 is TGCAGTGCTAGGTTATCGTCGCAGGGGGCGAATTATGGCTACACCTTC. As protein: CSARLSSQGANYGYTF.

This chain connects TRBV15 to TRBJ2-7; D perhaps matches TRBD1 (6 bases). The length of the CDR3 is 14 residues. The germline gives CDR1 LNHNV, CDR2 YYDKDF (reference sequence). V lost 4 bases to trimming and J lost 7 bases, with 17 bases between them. The CDR3 loop reads CATSTSGYQGEQYF. Written as DNA, the CDR3 is TGTGCCACCAGCACTTCAGGGTACCAGGGGGAGCAGTACTTC. The full variable domain, its missing parts supplied by reference TRBV15 and TRBJ2-7, is DAMVIQNPRYQVTQFGKPVTLSCSQTLNHNVMYWYQQKSSQAPKLLFHYYDKDFNNEADTPDNFQSRRPNTSFCFLDIRSPGLGDTAMYLCATSTSGYQGEQYFGPGTRLTVT.

This clonotype was counted many times. The chain combines TRBV5-8 with TRBJ2-7; D is possibly TRBD2 (7 bases). V gave up 0 bases and J gave up 3 bases, with 16 bases separating them. The germline V gene encodes CDR1 SGHTS and CDR2 YDEGEE. This CDR3 spans 16 amino acids. The CDR3 loop is CASSLAGGSYYYEQYF. The CDR3 region has the DNA TGTGCCAGCAGCTTGGCGGGGGGCAGTTACTACTACGAGCAGTACTTC.

The chain is built from TRBV24-1 and TRBJ1-2; no clear D. The V and J ends lost 1 base and 7 bases respectively, with 6 bases between them. The CDR3 covers 12 residues. CDR1 and CDR2 (germline): KGHDR, SFDVKD. The CDR3 DNA reads as TGTGCCACCAGTGATTTCGGTTCTGGCTACACCTTC. Translated, it gives CATSDFGSGYTF.